This is a list of T cell receptor beta chains from one sample in a study of immune evolution from preneoplasia to lung adenocarcinoma. Generated by immunoSEQ multiplex PCR, the TCRdb table keeps only in-frame clones and is missing some. The sample carries 9,500 to 13,000 clones, around three quarters recorded once. The source material was FFPE minimally invasive lung adenocarcinoma tissue. These receptors all stem from a person between 65 and 79 years old with lung adenocarcinoma. Both conserved end residues are part of each CDR3. Fields, in order: D gene, J gene, CDR3 length, clone size, V gene, CDR3 protein, CDR3 DNA. D genes are given only for firm matches. Some rows have no size entry. The others give once, few or many, or a class for an expanded clone.

>.|TRBJ2-6|16|.|TRBV19
CASRKGGDSGANVLTF
TGTGCCAGTAGAAAGGGGGGGGACTCTGGGGCCAACGTCCTGACTTTC
>TRBD1|TRBJ1-4|14|.|TRBV5-6
CASSLKGAGEKLFF
TGTGCCAGCAGCTTGAAGGGGGCTGGTGAAAAACTGTTTTTT
>.|TRBJ1-5|13|.|TRBV4-1
CASSQDSGQPQHF
TGCGCCAGCAGCCAAGATTCGGGACAACCCCAGCATTTT
>.|TRBJ2-5|13|.|TRBV30
CAWSVTGLGDQYF
TGTGCCTGGAGTGTGACTGGGTTGGGAGACCAGTACTTC
>.|TRBJ2-5|13|.|TRBV7-6
CASSLQWEETQYF
TGTGCCAGCAGCTTACAGTGGGAAGAGACCCAGTACTTC
>.|TRBJ1-1|14|.|TRBV4-3
CASSQDRGSTEAFF
TGCGCCAGCAGCCAAGATCGCGGGAGTACTGAAGCTTTCTTT
>.|TRBJ1-1|14|.|TRBV6-5
CASSYQTVGAEAFF
TGTGCCAGCAGTTACCAGACCGTGGGGGCTGAAGCTTTCTTT
>TRBD1|TRBJ2-5|17|.|TRBV4-1
CASSQDRRGQGAETQYF
TGCGCCAGCAGCCAAGATCGACGGGGACAGGGGGCAGAGACCCAGTACTTC
>TRBD2|TRBJ2-2|14|.|TRBV7-2
CASSLGGSAGELFF
TGTGCCAGCAGCTTAGGCGGGAGCGCCGGGGAGCTGTTTTTT
>.|TRBJ1-1|17|once|TRBV18
CASRLPGTRAGNTEAFF
TGTGCCAGCCGACTCCCAGGTACGAGGGCGGGGAACACTGAAGCTTTCTTT
>TRBD1|TRBJ2-7|15|.|TRBV18
CASSPGDRNHYEQYF
TGTGCCAGCTCACCAGGGGACAGAAATCACTACGAGCAGTACTTC
>.|TRBJ2-2|16|.|TRBV14
CASSPRVESNTGELFF
TGTGCCAGCAGCCCCAGGGTCGAATCTAACACCGGGGAGCTGTTTTTT
>TRBD1|TRBJ2-7|18|.|TRBV11-2
CASSLRGETGLGIYEQYF
TGTGCCAGCAGCTTAAGGGGTGAGACAGGGTTGGGGATCTACGAGCAGTACTTC
>.|TRBJ2-5|13|.|TRBV15
CATSRDWGETQYF
TGTGCCACCAGCAGAGATTGGGGAGAGACCCAGTACTTC
>TRBD2|TRBJ2-3|15|.|TRBV5-4
CASSSRREVSDTQYF
TGTGCCAGCAGCTCGCGGCGGGAGGTTTCAGATACGCAGTATTTT
>.|TRBJ1-5|12|.|TRBV30
CAWSVGLRPQHF
TGTGCCTGGAGTGTTGGGCTTCGGCCCCAGCATTTT
>.|TRBJ2-6|15|once|TRBV11-2
CASSLQAPGANVLTF
TGTGCCAGCAGCTTACAGGCTCCTGGGGCCAACGTCCTGACTTTC
>TRBD2|TRBJ2-7|13|.|TRBV18
CASSPGLGNEQYF
TGTGCCAGCTCACCTGGACTAGGAAACGAGCAGTACTTC
>.|TRBJ2-7|15|few|TRBV7-2
CASSPHGGGSYEQYF
TGTGCCAGCAGCCCCCACGGGGGAGGCTCCTACGAGCAGTACTTC
>.|TRBJ2-5|14|.|TRBV4-2
CASSQVGDQETQYF
TGTGCCAGCAGCCAAGTTGGGGATCAAGAGACCCAGTACTTC
>.|TRBJ2-7|15|once|TRBV7-2
CASSPAGDSFYEQYF
TGTGCCAGCAGCCCCGCCGGGGACTCCTTTTACGAGCAGTACTTC
>.|TRBJ2-1|14|.|TRBV4-2
CASSPLGRRNEQFF
TGTGCCAGCAGCCCCCTGGGGCGGCGGAATGAGCAGTTCTTC
>.|TRBJ1-3|15|.|TRBV18
CASSPEGSAGNTIYF
TGTGCCAGCTCACCGGAGGGGAGTGCTGGAAACACCATATATTTT
>.|TRBJ2-1|14|few|TRBV7-9
CASRPAGDYNEQFF
TGTGCCAGCAGGCCGGCCGGGGACTACAATGAGCAGTTCTTC